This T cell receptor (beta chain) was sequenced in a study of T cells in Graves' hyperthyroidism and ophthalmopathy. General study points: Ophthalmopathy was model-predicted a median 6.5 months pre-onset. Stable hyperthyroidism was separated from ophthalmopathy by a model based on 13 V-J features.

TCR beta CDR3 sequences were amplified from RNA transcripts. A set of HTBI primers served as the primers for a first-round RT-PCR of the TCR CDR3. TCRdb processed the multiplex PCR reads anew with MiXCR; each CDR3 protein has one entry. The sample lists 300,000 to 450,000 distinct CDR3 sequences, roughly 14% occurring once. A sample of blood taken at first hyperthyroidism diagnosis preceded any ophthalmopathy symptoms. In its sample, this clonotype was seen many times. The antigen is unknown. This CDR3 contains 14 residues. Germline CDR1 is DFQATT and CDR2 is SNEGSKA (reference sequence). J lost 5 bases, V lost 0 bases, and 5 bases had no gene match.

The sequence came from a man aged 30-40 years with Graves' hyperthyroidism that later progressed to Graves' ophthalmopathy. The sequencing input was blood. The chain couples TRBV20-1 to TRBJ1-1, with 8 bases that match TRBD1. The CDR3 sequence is CSAREARGLTEAFF. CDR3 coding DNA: TGCAGTGCTAGAGAGGCCAGGGGGCTGACTGAAGCTTTCTTT.